This TCR beta chain originates from a study of blood T cell repertoires in COVID-19. Study details: Both acute and convalescent COVID-19 samples were obtained from the United States, Italy and Spain. PBMCs, B-cell-depleted T cells, or T cells provided the cDNA or gDNA that made up the material.

Authors' data handling: Nucleated cell counts were estimated from reference gene primer amplification. Assay: immunoSEQ multiplex PCR; the TCRdb copy retains only in-frame clones and omits some. D and trimming were read from the DNA, whereas the V and J calls and clone size are those reported in that table. The sample yields some 100,000 clones, around 78% seen once. CDR1 and CDR2 from the germline V gene are KGHSH and LQKENI. V lost 4 bases and J lost 3; bases outside the gene matches: 12. The CDR3 spans 17 residues. V is TRBV18 and J is TRBJ1-5; 7 bases are shared with TRBD1. The TCR sequence derives from a woman in her sixties or seventies with acute or convalescent COVID-19. The sequenced material came from peripheral blood. CDR3 protein: CASSLNPGTATNQPQHF. The CDR3 DNA is TGTGCCAGCTCACTAAATCCCGGGACAGCTACCAATCAGCCCCAGCATTTT.